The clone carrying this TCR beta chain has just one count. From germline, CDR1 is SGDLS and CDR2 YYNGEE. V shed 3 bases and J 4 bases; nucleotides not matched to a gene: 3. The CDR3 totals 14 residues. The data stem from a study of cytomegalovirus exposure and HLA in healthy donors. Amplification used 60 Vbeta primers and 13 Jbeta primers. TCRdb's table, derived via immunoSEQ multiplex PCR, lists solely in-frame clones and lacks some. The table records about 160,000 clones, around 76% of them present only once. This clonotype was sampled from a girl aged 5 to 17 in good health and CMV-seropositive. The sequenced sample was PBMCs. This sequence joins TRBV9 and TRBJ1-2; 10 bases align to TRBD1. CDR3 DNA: TGTGCCAGCAGCGACGGGACAGGGGCCTATGGCTACACCTTC. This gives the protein CASSDGTGAYGYTF.